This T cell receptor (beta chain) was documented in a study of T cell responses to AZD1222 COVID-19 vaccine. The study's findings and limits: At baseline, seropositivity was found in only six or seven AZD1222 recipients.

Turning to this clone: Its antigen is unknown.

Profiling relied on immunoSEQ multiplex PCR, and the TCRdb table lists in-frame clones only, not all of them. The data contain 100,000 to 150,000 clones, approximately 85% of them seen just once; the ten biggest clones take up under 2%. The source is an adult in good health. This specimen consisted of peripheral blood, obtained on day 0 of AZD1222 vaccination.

The CDR3 here is CASSQGVGTGLADYGYTF. The CDR3 DNA reads TGTGCCAGCAGCCAAGGTGTCGGGACAGGGCTCGCGGACTATGGCTACACCTTC. This chain links TRBV3-1 (or the pseudogene TRBV3-2) with TRBJ1-2; 9 bases map to TRBD1. With 1 base clipped from V and 3 bases from J, the junction kept 12 bases outside the gene matches. The CDR3 runs 18 residues. CDR1 LGHDT and CDR2 YNNKEL come from the germline V gene (reference sequence).